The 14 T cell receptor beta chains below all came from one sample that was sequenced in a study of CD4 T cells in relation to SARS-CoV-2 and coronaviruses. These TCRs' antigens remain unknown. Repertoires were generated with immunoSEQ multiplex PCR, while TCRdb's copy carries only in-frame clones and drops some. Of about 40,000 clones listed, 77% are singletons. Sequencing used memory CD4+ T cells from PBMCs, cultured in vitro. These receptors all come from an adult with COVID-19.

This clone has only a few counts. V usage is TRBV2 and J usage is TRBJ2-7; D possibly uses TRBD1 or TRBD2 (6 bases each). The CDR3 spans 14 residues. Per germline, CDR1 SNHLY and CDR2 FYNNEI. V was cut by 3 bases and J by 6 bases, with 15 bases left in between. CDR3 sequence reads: CASSDRSGAGEQYF. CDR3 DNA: TGTGCCAGCAGTGATCGGTCGGGGGCCGGCGAGCAGTACTTC.

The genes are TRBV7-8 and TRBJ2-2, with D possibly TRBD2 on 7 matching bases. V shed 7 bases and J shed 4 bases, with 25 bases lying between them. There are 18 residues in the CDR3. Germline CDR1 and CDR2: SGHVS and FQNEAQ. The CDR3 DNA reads TGTGCCAGCAAAGAAGGACTCACGAGGGGGGGGGCCACCGGGGAGCTGTTTTTT. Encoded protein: CASKEGLTRGGATGELFF.

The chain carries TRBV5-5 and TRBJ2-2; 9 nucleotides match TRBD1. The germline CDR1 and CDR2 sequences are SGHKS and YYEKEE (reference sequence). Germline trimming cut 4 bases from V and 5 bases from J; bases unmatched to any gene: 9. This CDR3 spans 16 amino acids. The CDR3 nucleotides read TGTGCCAGCAGCGTTTGGACAGGGGTCCGGACCGGGGAGCTGTTTTTT. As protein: CASSVWTGVRTGELFF.

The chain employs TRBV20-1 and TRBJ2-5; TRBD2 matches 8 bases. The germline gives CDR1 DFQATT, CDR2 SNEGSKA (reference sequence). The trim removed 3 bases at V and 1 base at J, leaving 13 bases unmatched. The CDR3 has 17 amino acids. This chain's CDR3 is CSASTGFLSGSQETQYF. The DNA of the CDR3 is TGCAGTGCTAGTACGGGGTTCTTGAGCGGGAGCCAAGAGACCCAGTACTTC.

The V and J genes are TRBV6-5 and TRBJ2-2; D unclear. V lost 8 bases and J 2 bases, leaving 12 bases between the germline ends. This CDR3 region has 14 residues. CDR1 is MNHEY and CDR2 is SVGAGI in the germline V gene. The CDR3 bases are TGTGCCAGCCTGGAGCAGCTAAACACCGGGGAGCTGTTTTTT. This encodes CASLEQLNTGELFF.

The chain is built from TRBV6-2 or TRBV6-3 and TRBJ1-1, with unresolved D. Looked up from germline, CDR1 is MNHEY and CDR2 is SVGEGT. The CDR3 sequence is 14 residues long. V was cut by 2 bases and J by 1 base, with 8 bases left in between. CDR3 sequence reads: CASSYRPSNTEAFF. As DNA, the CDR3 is TGTGCCAGCAGTTACAGGCCATCGAACACTGAAGCTTTCTTT.

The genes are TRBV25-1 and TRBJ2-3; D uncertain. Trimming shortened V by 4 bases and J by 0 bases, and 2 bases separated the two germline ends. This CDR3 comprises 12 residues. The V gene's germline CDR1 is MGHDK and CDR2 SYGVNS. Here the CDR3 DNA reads TGTGCCAGCAGTGGCAGCACAGATACGCAGTATTTT. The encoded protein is CASSGSTDTQYF.

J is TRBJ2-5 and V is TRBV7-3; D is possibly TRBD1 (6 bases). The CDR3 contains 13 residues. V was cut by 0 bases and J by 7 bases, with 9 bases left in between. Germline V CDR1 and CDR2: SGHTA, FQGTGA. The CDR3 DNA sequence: TGTGCCAGCAGCTTAACGGGGGCCGGGACCCAGTACTTC. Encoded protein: CASSLTGAGTQYF.

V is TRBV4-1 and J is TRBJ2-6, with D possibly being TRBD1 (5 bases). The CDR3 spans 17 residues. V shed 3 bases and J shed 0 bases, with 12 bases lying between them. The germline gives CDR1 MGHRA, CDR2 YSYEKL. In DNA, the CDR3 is TGCGCCAGCAGCCACAGTGACAGCACCTCTGGGGCCAACGTCCTGACTTTC. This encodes CASSHSDSTSGANVLTF.

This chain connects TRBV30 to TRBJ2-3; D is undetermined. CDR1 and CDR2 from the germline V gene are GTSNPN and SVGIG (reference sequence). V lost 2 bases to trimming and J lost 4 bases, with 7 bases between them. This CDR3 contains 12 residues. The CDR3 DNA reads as TGTGCCTGGAGTCAGCAGTCAGATACGCAGTATTTT. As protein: CAWSQQSDTQYF.

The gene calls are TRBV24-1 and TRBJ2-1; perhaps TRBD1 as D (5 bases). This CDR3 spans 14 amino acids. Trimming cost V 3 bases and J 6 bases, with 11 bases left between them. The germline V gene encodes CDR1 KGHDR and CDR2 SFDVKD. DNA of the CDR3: TGTGCCACCAGTGATAAAGGGGTCGGCAATGAGCAGTTCTTC. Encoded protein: CATSDKGVGNEQFF.

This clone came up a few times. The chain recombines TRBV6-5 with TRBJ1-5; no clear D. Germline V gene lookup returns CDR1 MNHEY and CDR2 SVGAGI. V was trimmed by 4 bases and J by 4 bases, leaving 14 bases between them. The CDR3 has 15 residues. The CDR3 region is CASSSTRRRNQPQHF. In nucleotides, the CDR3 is TGTGCCAGCAGTTCCACACGGCGCCGGAATCAGCCCCAGCATTTT.

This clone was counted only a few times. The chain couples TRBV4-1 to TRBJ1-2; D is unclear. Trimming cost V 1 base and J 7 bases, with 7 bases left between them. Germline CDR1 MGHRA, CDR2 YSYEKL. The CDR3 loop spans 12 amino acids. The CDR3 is CASSQAASGYTF. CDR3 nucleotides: TGCGCCAGCAGCCAAGCGGCCTCTGGCTACACCTTC.

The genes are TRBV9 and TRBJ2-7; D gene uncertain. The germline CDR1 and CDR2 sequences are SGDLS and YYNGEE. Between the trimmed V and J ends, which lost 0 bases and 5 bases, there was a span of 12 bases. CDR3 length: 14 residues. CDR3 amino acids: CASSVAIHGHEQYF. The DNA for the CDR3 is TGTGCCAGCAGCGTAGCAATTCACGGGCACGAGCAGTACTTC.